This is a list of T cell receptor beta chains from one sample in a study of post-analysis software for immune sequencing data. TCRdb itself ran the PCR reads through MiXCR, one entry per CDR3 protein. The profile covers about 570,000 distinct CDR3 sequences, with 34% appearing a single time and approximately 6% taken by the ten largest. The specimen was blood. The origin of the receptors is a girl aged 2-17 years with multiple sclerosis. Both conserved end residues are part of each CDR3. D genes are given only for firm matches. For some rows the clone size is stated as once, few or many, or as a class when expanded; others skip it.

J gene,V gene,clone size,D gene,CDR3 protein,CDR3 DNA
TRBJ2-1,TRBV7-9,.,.,CASSPIEQFF,TGTGCCAGCAGCCCTATTGAGCAGTTCTTC
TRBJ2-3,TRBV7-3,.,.,CASSRLGARTDTQYF,TGTGCCAGCAGCCGTCTAGGGGCACGCACAGATACGCAGTATTTT
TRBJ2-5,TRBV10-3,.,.,CAISESPGELQETQYF,TGTGCCATCAGTGAGTCGCCAGGGGAGTTACAAGAGACCCAGTACTTC
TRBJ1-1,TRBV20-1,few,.,CSAREPPRGENTEAFF,TGCAGTGCTAGAGAACCCCCCCGGGGAGAGAACACTGAAGCTTTCTTT
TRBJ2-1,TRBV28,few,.,CASSGGQGRDEQFF,TGTGCCAGCAGTGGCGGCCAGGGGAGAGATGAACAGTTCTTC
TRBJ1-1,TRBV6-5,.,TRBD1,CASREDRVMNTEAFF,TGTGCCAGCAGAGAAGACAGGGTCATGAACACTGAAGCTTTCTTT
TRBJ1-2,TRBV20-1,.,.,CSARDGGIGDGYTF,TGCAGTGCTAGAGATGGAGGAATAGGGGACGGCTACACCTTC
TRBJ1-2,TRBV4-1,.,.,CASSQGEQDYGYTF,TGCGCCAGCAGCCAAGGAGAGCAGGACTATGGCTACACCTTC
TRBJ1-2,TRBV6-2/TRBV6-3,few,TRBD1,CASIAGQGYGYTF,TGTGCCAGCATCGCCGGACAGGGGTATGGCTACACCTTC
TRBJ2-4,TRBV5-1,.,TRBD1,CASSYTGGGNIQYF,TGCGCCAGCAGCTATACAGGGGGCGGAAACATTCAGTACTTC
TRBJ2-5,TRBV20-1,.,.,CSARSWGGETQYF,TGCAGTGCTAGATCGTGGGGAGGCGAGACCCAGTACTTC
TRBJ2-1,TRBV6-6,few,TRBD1,CASSPGGAHNEQFF,TGTGCCAGCAGCCCAGGGGGCGCTCACAATGAGCAGTTCTTC
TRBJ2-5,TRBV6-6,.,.,CASSYIRGVETQYF,TGTGCCAGCAGTTACATCCGGGGCGTCGAGACCCAGTACTTC
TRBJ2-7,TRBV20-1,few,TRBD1,CSAREGTGSRYEQYF,TGCAGTGCTAGAGAAGGGACAGGAAGTAGGTACGAGCAGTACTTC
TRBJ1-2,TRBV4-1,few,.,CASSQDEGSVHYGYTF,TGCGCCAGCAGCCAAGATGAAGGGTCTGTCCACTATGGCTACACCTTC
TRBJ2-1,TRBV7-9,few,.,CASSLALLAGTVHNEQFF,TGTGCCAGCAGCTTAGCGCTACTAGCAGGGACAGTCCACAATGAGCAGTTCTTC
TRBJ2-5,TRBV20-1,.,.,CSAPNLVQETQYF,TGCAGTGCCCCAAACCTCGTCCAAGAGACCCAGTACTTC
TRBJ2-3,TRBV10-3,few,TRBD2,CAISESARAGGSTDTQYF,TGTGCCATCAGTGAGTCGGCCCGAGCGGGGGGTAGCACAGATACGCAGTATTTT
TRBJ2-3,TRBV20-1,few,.,CSAFGTDTQYF,TGCAGTGCTTTCGGCACAGATACGCAGTATTTT
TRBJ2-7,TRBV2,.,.,CATLRPSSYEQYF,TGTGCCACTCTCCGTCCGAGCTCCTACGAGCAGTACTTC
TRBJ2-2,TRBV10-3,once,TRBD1,CAAQKQGAGTGELFF,TGTGCCGCCCAGAAACAGGGGGCGGGCACCGGGGAGCTGTTTTTT
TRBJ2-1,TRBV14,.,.,CASSQDSISGLRQFF,TGTGCCAGCAGCCAAGATAGTATAAGCGGGCTGAGGCAGTTCTTC
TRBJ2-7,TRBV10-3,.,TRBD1,CATSQTGDTYEQYF,TGTGCCACCAGCCAGACAGGGGATACCTACGAGCAGTACTTC
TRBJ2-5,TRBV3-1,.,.,CASSLTQGTQYF,TGTGCCAGCAGCCTCACACAGGGGACCCAGTACTTC
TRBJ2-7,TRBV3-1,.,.,CASREVSGEQYF,TGTGCCAGCAGGGAGGTGAGTGGCGAGCAGTACTTC
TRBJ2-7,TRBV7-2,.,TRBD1,CASSTTGTGDYEQYF,TGTGCCAGCAGCACGACCGGGACAGGGGACTACGAGCAGTACTTC
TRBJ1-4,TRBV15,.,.,CATSTLPSQESNEKLFF,TGTGCCACCAGCACCCTACCGTCACAGGAGTCTAATGAAAAACTGTTTTTT
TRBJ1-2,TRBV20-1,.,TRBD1,CSATRDRGDGYTF,TGCAGTGCTACCAGGGACAGGGGGGATGGCTACACCTTC
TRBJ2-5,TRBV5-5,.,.,CASSFRWVPSQETQYF,TGTGCCAGCAGCTTCCGGTGGGTGCCCTCCCAAGAGACCCAGTACTTC
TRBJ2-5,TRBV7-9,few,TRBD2,CASSGAGRRETQYF,TGTGCCAGCAGCGGAGCGGGGCGGAGAGAGACCCAGTACTTC
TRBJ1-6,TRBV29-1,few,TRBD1,CSVGTGSYNSPLHF,TGCAGCGTTGGGACAGGCTCCTATAATTCACCCCTCCACTTT
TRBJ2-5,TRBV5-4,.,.,CASSAKRAGAAETQYF,TGTGCCAGCAGCGCCAAGAGGGCGGGGGCCGCTGAGACCCAGTACTTC
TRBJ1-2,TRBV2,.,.,CASSERADYGYTF,TGTGCCAGCAGTGAAAGGGCTGACTATGGCTACACCTTC
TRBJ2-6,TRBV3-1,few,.,CASSQDWGSGANVLTF,TGTGCCAGCAGCCAAGATTGGGGGTCTGGGGCCAACGTCCTGACTTTC
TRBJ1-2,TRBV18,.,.,CASSPEKNYGYTF,TGTGCCAGCTCACCGGAGAAGAACTATGGCTACACCTTC
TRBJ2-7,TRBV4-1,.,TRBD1,CASSQVDRTYEQYF,TGCGCCAGCAGCCAAGTGGACAGGACCTACGAGCAGTACTTC
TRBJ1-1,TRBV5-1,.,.,CASSSDSTTEAFF,TGCGCCAGCAGCTCGGACAGTACCACTGAAGCTTTCTTT
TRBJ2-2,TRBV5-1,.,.,CASSLDIANTGELFF,TGCGCCAGCAGCCTGGACATTGCGAACACCGGGGAGCTGTTTTTT
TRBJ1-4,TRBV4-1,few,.,CASSQELGQSGKLFF,TGCGCCAGCAGCCAAGAGCTAGGACAATCTGGGAAACTGTTTTTT
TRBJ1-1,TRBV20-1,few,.,CSARDPGRWTEAFF,TGCAGTGCTAGAGACCCAGGGAGATGGACTGAAGCTTTCTTT
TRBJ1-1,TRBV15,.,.,CATSRQGMTEAFF,TGTGCCACCAGCAGACAGGGGATGACTGAAGCTTTCTTT
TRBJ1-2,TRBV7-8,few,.,CASSPRQPHTF,TGTGCTAGCAGCCCCCGACAGCCCCACACCTTC
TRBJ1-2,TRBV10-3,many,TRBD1,CAITGDRDGYTF,TGTGCCATCACTGGGGACAGGGATGGCTACACCTTC
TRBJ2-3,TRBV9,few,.,CASSVGREDTQYF,TGTGCCAGCAGCGTAGGGAGGGAAGACACGCAGTATTTT
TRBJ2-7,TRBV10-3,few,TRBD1,CAISESWDRSSYEQYF,TGTGCCATCAGTGAGTCCTGGGACAGGAGCTCCTACGAGCAGTACTTC
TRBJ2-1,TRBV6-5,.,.,CASSYASDVNNEQFF,TGTGCCAGCAGTTACGCTTCGGATGTGAACAATGAGCAGTTCTTC
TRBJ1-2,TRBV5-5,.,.,CASSLDWAGYGYTF,TGTGCCAGCAGCTTGGACTGGGCCGGCTATGGCTACACCTTC
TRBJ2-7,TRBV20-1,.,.,CSARVSGQTYEQYF,TGCAGTGCTAGAGTCTCCGGACAAACCTACGAGCAGTACTTC
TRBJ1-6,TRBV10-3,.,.,CAIRSAINSPLHF,TGTGCCATCCGGTCCGCCATTAATTCACCCCTCCACTTT
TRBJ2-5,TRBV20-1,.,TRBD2,CSATTSGGLLGETQYF,TGCAGTGCTACGACTAGCGGGGGCCTCCTCGGAGAGACCCAGTACTTC
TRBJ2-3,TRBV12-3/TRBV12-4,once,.,CASVDSRMDTQYF,TGTGCCAGCGTCGACAGTCGGATGGATACGCAGTATTTT
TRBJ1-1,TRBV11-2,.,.,CASSLTLGMNTEAFF,TGTGCCAGCAGCTTAACGCTAGGGATGAACACTGAAGCTTTCTTT
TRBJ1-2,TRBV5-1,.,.,CASSLSEGGYGYTF,TGCGCCAGCAGCTTGTCGGAGGGTGGCTATGGCTACACCTTC
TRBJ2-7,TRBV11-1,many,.,CASSSQGHEQYF,TGTGCCAGCAGCTCCCAGGGTCACGAGCAGTACTTC
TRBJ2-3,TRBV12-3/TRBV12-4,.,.,CASSFADRGADTQYF,TGTGCCAGCAGTTTCGCGGACCGGGGGGCGGATACGCAGTATTTT
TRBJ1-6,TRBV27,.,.,CASSPKEDRTNSPLHF,TGTGCCAGCAGCCCCAAAGAGGACAGAACTAATTCACCCCTCCACTTT
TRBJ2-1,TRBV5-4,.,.,CASSRTGGGYYNEQFF,TGTGCCAGCAGCCGAACTGGCGGAGGGTACTACAATGAGCAGTTCTTC
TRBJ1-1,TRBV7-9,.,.,CASSLGGAVTEAFF,TGTGCCAGCAGCTTAGGGGGGGCCGTCACTGAAGCTTTCTTT
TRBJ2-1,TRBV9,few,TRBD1,CASSLQLGQGVSNEQFF,TGTGCCAGCAGTCTTCAACTGGGACAGGGGGTTAGCAATGAGCAGTTCTTC
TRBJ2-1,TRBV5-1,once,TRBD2,CASSLSTGRARNEQFF,TGCGCCAGCAGCTTGTCGACTGGGAGGGCCCGCAATGAGCAGTTCTTC